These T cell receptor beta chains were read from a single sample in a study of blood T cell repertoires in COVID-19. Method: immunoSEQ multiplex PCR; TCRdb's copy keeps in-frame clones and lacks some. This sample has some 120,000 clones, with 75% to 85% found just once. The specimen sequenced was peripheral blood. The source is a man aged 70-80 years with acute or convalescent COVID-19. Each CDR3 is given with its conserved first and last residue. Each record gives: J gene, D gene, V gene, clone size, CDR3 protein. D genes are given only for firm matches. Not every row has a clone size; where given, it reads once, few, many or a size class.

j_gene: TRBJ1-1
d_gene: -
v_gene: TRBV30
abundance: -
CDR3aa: CAWSRGTEAFF

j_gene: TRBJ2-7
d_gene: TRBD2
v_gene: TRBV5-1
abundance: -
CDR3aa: CASSPGGGGNSYEQYF

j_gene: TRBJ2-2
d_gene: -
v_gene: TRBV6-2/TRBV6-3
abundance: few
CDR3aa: CASSPQGTGELFF

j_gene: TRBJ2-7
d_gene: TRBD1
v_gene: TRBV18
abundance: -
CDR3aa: CASSPGTGEFEQYF

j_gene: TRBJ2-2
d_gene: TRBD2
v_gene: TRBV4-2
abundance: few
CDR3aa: CASSPWSGSLANTGELFF

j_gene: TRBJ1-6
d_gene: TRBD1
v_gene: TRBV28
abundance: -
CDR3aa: CASRGQGSSPLHF

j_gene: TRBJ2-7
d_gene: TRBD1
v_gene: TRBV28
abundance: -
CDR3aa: CASSLGRTGDEQYF

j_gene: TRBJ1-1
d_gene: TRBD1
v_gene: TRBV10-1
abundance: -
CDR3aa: CASSDGQGLGTEAFF

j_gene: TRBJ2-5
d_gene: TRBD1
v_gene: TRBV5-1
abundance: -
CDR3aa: CASSPGTAQETQYF

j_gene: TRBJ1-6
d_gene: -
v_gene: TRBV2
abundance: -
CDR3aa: CASRLAGVGLPLHF

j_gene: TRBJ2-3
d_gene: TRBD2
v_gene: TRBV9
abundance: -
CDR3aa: CASSPRPLAGVRDTQYF

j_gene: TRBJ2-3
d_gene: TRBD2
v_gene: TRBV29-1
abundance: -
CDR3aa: CSAVEREGLDTQYF

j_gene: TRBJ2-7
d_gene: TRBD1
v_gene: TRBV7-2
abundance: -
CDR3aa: CASSPDLGQIYEQYF

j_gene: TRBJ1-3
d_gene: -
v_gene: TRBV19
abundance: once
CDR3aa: CASSMVRDNSGNTIYF

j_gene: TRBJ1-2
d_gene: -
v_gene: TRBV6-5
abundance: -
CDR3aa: CASATGGVSGYTF